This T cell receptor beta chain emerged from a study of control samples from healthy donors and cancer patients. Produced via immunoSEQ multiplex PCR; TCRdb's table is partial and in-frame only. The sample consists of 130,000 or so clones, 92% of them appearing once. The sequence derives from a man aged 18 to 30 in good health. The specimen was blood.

CDR3 nucleotides: TGTGCCAGCACCCCCCGGCAGGGCGGGAGGGTAGACCGTGAAAAACTGTTTTTT. The encoded protein is CASTPRQGGRVDREKLFF. This rearrangement joins TRBV2 to TRBJ1-4, with a weak D call TRBD1 (5 bases). This CDR3 is 18 amino acids long. The V gene lost 7 bases and the J gene lost 7 bases, with 28 bases spanning the gap. From germline, CDR1 is SNHLY and CDR2 FYNNEI.